Here is one T cell receptor beta chain with its context. Sequenced by immunoSEQ multiplex PCR; TCRdb stores in-frame clones only, minus some. Among approximately 190,000 clones listed, about 85% were seen once. These data originate in a study of blood T cell repertoires in COVID-19. Across the whole study: Sites across the United States, Italy and Spain contributed samples from acute and convalescent COVID-19.

This CDR3 spans 13 amino acids. V dropped 5 bases and J dropped 7; count of bases not matched to a gene: 4. The material sequenced was peripheral blood. This clonotype originated in a human donor in a cohort sampled during active COVID-19. This chain connects TRBV12-3 or TRBV12-4 to TRBJ1-2; 10 nucleotides match TRBD1. The CDR3 bases are TGTGCCAGCAGTCGACAGGGGGCAGGTGGCTACACCTTC. Residues: CASSRQGAGGYTF.